These 2 T cell receptor beta chains came from one sample sequenced in a study of blood T cell repertoires in COVID-19. Data came from immunoSEQ multiplex PCR; TCRdb stores just in-frame clones and leaves some out. The data hold 120,000 to 150,000 clones, with 84% observed a single time. Specimen: peripheral blood. These receptor sequences come from a human donor in a cohort sampled during active COVID-19.

This chain joins TRBV6-5 and TRBJ1-3; D perhaps matches TRBD1 (5 bases). CDR3 length equals 14 residues. Trimming shortened V by 6 bases and J by 0 bases, and 9 bases separated the two germline ends. Germline CDR1 MNHEY, CDR2 SVGAGI. The CDR3 DNA sequence: TGTGCCAGCAGAACGACAGACTCTGGAAACACCATATATTTT. Translation gives CASRTTDSGNTIYF.

The chain couples TRBV2 to TRBJ1-2; no firm D call. Germline V gene lookup returns CDR1 SNHLY and CDR2 FYNNEI. V was cut by 3 bases and J by 5 bases, with 10 bases left in between. The CDR3 has 13 amino acids. This CDR3 is CASSDVRSYGYTF. CDR3 sequence (DNA): TGTGCCAGCAGTGACGTCCGGTCTTATGGCTACACCTTC.